One and the same sample provided the 23 T cell receptor beta chains below, sequenced in a study of blood T cell repertoires in COVID-19. This table comes from immunoSEQ multiplex PCR, and its TCRdb copy is limited to in-frame clones, with some not included. Here the sample spans roughly 250,000 clones, 88% being singletons. Sequencing input: peripheral blood. The source is a woman aged 40 to 50 who had recovered from COVID-19.

This clone has a handful of counts. The V call is TRBV7-9, the J call TRBJ2-1, with TRBD2 matching over 11 bases. CDR3 length: 17 residues. With V trimmed by 5 bases and J by 4 bases, 10 bases remained unmatched. Germline CDR1 SEHNR, CDR2 FQNEAQ (reference sequence). For the CDR3, the DNA is TGTGCCAGCAGCCCGCCGACTAGCGGGGAACCTTACAATGAGCAGTTCTTC. Its protein is CASSPPTSGEPYNEQFF.

This clone showed up many times. This chain joins TRBV2 and TRBJ1-2; D is possibly TRBD1 (6 bases). V was pared by 0 bases and J by 8 bases, with 13 bases between. There are 14 residues in the CDR3. Per germline, CDR1 SNHLY and CDR2 FYNNEI. The CDR3 nucleotides are TGTGCCAGCAGTGAAGCGAAGGGGGTAGGAGGCTACACCTTC. This encodes CASSEAKGVGGYTF.

This clone came up once. J is TRBJ1-3 and V is TRBV5-1; TRBD1 matches 8 bases. Germline values: CDR1 SGHRS, CDR2 YFSETQ. After removal of 4 bases from V and 6 bases from J, the junction contained 9 bases not matched to a gene. There are 15 residues in the CDR3. The CDR3 is CASSPIGTGQNTIYF. The CDR3 coding sequence is TGCGCCAGCAGCCCTATCGGGACAGGACAAAACACCATATATTTT. Full variable domain (rest looked up from reference TRBV5-1 and TRBJ1-3): KAGVTQTPRYLIKTRGQQVTLSCSPISGHRSVSWYQQTPGQGLQFLFEYFSETQRNKGNFPGRFSGRQFSNSRSEMNVSTLELGDSALYLCASSPIGTGQNTIYFGEGSWLTVV.

This clone appeared a few times. The V call is TRBV7-9, the J call TRBJ2-7; D not resolved. Per the germline V gene, CDR1 is SEHNR and CDR2 is FQNEAQ (reference sequence). This CDR3 spans 15 amino acids. V lost 5 bases and J lost 0, with 14 bases in between. The CDR3 DNA sequence: TGTGCCAGCAGCCTTACAGAGTCCAGCTCCTACGAGCAGTACTTC. Encoded protein: CASSLTESSSYEQYF.

The V and J genes are TRBV7-2 and TRBJ2-2, with 9 bases that match TRBD2. This CDR3 has 17 residues. With 5 bases clipped from V and 0 bases from J, the junction kept 7 bases outside the gene matches. Germline V gene sequence: CDR1 SGHTA, CDR2 FQGNSA. The DNA for the CDR3 is TGTGCCAGCAGCCCCCGGGGCGGGAGGGCGAACACCGGGGAGCTGTTTTTT. It is translated as CASSPRGGRANTGELFF.

The chain has TRBV7-3 and TRBJ2-3, with 14 bases that match TRBD2. Germline V gene lookup returns CDR1 SGHTA and CDR2 FQGTGA. The CDR3 has 17 amino acids. V lost 4 bases, J lost 3 bases, and 6 bases stayed unmatched. In DNA form, the CDR3 reads TGTGCCAGCAGCTACGGACTAGCGGGGGGAGGGACAGATACGCAGTATTTT. It encodes CASSYGLAGGGTDTQYF.

The chain recombines TRBV6-2 or TRBV6-3 with TRBJ2-6, with a possible D match to TRBD1 (6 bases). Per the germline V gene, CDR1 is MNHEY and CDR2 is SVGEGT. The germline V and J ends were trimmed by 2 bases and 0 bases, with 17 bases remaining between them. CDR3 length: 19 amino acids. The CDR3 sequence is CASSYMVDRRSSGANVLTF. The CDR3 DNA reads TGTGCCAGCAGTTACATGGTCGACAGGAGAAGCTCTGGGGCCAACGTCCTGACTTTC.

V gene TRBV7-9 combines with J gene TRBJ2-7, with 9 positions matching TRBD1. Germline CDR1 is SEHNR and CDR2 is FQNEAQ (reference sequence). The CDR3 length is 15 residues. J was trimmed by 4 bases and V by 5 bases; bases with no gene match: 9. The CDR3 protein is CASSGRTGELYEQYF. The CDR3 coding sequence is TGTGCCAGCAGCGGTCGGACAGGGGAATTGTACGAGCAGTACTTC.

The chain joins TRBV3-1 (or the pseudogene TRBV3-2) to TRBJ2-7; possible D gene TRBD1, 6 bases. V was pared by 2 bases and J by 1 base, with 15 bases between. The CDR3 runs to 16 residues. Looked up from germline, CDR1 is LGHDT and CDR2 is YNNKEL (reference sequence). CDR3 sequence reads: CASSQRGDTGSYEQYF. In nucleotides, the CDR3 is TGTGCCAGCAGCCAAAGAGGTGATACAGGGTCCTACGAGCAGTACTTC.

The chain combines TRBV11-3 with TRBJ2-1; 8 bases line up with TRBD2. This CDR3 has 17 amino acids. Germline V gives CDR1 SGHNT, CDR2 YENEEA. J lost 2 bases, V lost 1 base, and 7 bases had no gene match. The chain's CDR3 is CASSLGRREVPYNEQFF. Here the CDR3 DNA reads TGTGCCAGCAGCTTAGGGAGGCGGGAGGTGCCCTACAATGAGCAGTTCTTC. Filled out from reference TRBV11-3 and TRBJ2-1, the complete variable domain reads EAGVVQSPRYKIIEKKQPVAFWCNPISGHNTLYWYLQNLGQGPELLIRYENEEAVDDSQLPKDRFSAERLKGVDSTLKIQPAELGDSAVYLCASSLGRREVPYNEQFFGPGTRLTVL.

This clone was detected a few times. The chain employs TRBV5-1 and TRBJ2-3, with 8 bases that match TRBD1. Germline V lookup: CDR1 SGHRS, CDR2 YFSETQ. V shed 3 bases and J 5 bases; nucleotides not matched to a gene: 17. This CDR3 spans 18 amino acids. For the CDR3, the DNA is TGCGCCAGCAGCTACCTGGACGCCGACAGGGGAGTAGGAGATACGCAGTATTTT. It specifies CASSYLDADRGVGDTQYF. Drawing the rest from reference TRBV5-1 and TRBJ2-3, the complete variable domain is KAGVTQTPRYLIKTRGQQVTLSCSPISGHRSVSWYQQTPGQGLQFLFEYFSETQRNKGNFPGRFSGRQFSNSRSEMNVSTLELGDSALYLCASSYLDADRGVGDTQYFGPGTRLTVL.

V is TRBV10-2 and J is TRBJ1-5, with D possibly matching TRBD1 (6 bases). V lost 4 bases and J 6 bases, leaving 10 bases between the germline ends. The CDR3 contains 13 residues. Germline V gene data show CDR1 as WSHSY and CDR2 as SAAADI. As DNA, the CDR3 is TGCGCCAGCAGTGGGACAGCCAGTCAGCCCCAGCATTTT. Translation: CASSGTASQPQHF.

This clone came up a few times. The V and J genes are TRBV9 and TRBJ1-6; perhaps TRBD1 as D (6 bases). CDR1 and CDR2 (germline): SGDLS, YYNGEE. Trimming removed 3 bases from V and 10 bases from J, with 17 bases in between. The length of the CDR3 is 15 residues. In nucleotides, the CDR3 is TGTGCCAGCAGCGCAACGTACCCGGACAGCTCACCCCTCCACTTT. It specifies CASSATYPDSSPLHF.

The gene calls are TRBV7-8 and TRBJ1-2, with a tentative D call TRBD1 (5 bases). Germline V gene lookup returns CDR1 SGHVS and CDR2 FQNEAQ. This CDR3 has 13 amino acids. V was cut by 3 bases and J by 8 bases, with 13 bases left in between. The CDR3: CASSFGGAWGYTF. The CDR3 region has the DNA TGTGCCAGCAGCTTCGGCGGGGCTTGGGGCTACACCTTC.

This chain uses TRBV28 with TRBJ1-2; the D gene is possibly TRBD1 (6 bases). Germline V lookup: CDR1 MDHEN, CDR2 SYDVKM. CDR3 length: 14 residues. Trimming pared 5 bases from V and 3 bases from J, leaving 13 bases between. CDR3 DNA: TGTGCCAGCAGTCGGACAGACACATACTATGGCTACACCTTC. Its protein product is CASSRTDTYYGYTF.

Comment on this clone: The junction departs from the called germline gene at one end, perhaps through a read error. The gene calls are TRBV19 and TRBJ1-2; TRBD1 aligns across 7 bases. Germline CDR1 LNHDA, CDR2 SQIVND (reference sequence). This CDR3 comprises 13 residues. The CDR3 DNA sequence: TGTGCCAGTAGTCAAGACGGGACAGCTAACTTCAACTTC. This translates into CASSQDGTANFNF.

The chain recombines TRBV4-2 with TRBJ2-1; TRBD1 matches at 8 bases. This CDR3 comprises 16 residues. Germline V gene lookup returns CDR1 LGHNA and CDR2 YNFKEQ. J gave up 6 bases and V 0 bases, and 7 bases lay outside the gene matches. CDR3 in amino acids: CASSQDQGALTNEQFF. The CDR3 DNA reads TGTGCCAGCAGCCAAGATCAGGGGGCGCTTACCAATGAGCAGTTCTTC.

The chain carries TRBV18 and TRBJ2-7, with TRBD2 identical over 8 bases. Germline CDR1 reads KGHSH; CDR2 reads LQKENI. After removal of 3 bases from V and 2 bases from J, the junction contained 3 bases not matched to a gene. The CDR3 has 14 amino acids. Here the CDR3 DNA reads TGTGCCAGCTCACCCCGGGGGGGGACCTACGAGCAGTACTTC. Amino acid sequence: CASSPRGGTYEQYF.

This chain joins TRBV3-1 (or the pseudogene TRBV3-2) and TRBJ1-2; weak D call: TRBD1 (6 bases). Trimming took 4 bases from V and 2 from J, leaving 11 bases between them. CDR1 LGHDT and CDR2 YNNKEL come from the germline V gene (reference sequence). CDR3 length: 14 amino acids. The chain's CDR3 is CASSLLTGNYGYTF. The DNA for the CDR3 is TGTGCCAGCAGCCTTCTAACAGGGAACTATGGCTACACCTTC.

The genes are TRBV6-2 or TRBV6-3 and TRBJ2-2; TRBD2 is a possible D gene (5 bases). Germline V CDR1 and CDR2: MNHEY, SVGEGT. The CDR3 extends over 14 amino acids. V was trimmed by 4 bases and J by 4 bases, leaving 10 bases between them. As DNA, the CDR3 is TGTGCCAGCAGTTCGGGGTCCCCCACCGGGGAGCTGTTTTTT. It encodes CASSSGSPTGELFF.

The chain couples TRBV6-5 to TRBJ2-7, with D unresolved. The CDR3 is made up of 13 amino acids. The germline V and J ends were trimmed by 6 bases and 5 bases, with 14 bases remaining between them. Germline CDR1 is MNHEY and CDR2 is SVGAGI. The CDR3 is CASSSPPRNEQYF. The CDR3 DNA sequence: TGTGCCAGCAGCTCCCCCCCGAGAAACGAGCAGTACTTC.

The chain is built from TRBV3-1 (or the pseudogene TRBV3-2) and TRBJ2-3; 8 bases agree with TRBD1. CDR1 and CDR2 from the germline V gene are LGHDT and YNNKEL (reference sequence). V trimming: 2 bases; J trimming: 4 bases; junction bases outside the gene matches: 8. This CDR3 has 16 residues. The CDR3 region is CASSQQGALGSDTQYF. CDR3 DNA sequence: TGTGCCAGCAGCCAACAGGGGGCTCTGGGATCAGATACGCAGTATTTT.

This clone has a handful of counts. V is TRBV5-4 and J is TRBJ1-1; the match to TRBD1 covers 7 bases. After removal of 3 bases from V and 5 bases from J, the junction contained 13 bases not matched to a gene. The CDR3 is made up of 16 amino acids. CDR1 is SGHNT, CDR2 YYREEE, per germline (reference sequence). The CDR3 reads CASSSDLVRGLTEAFF. The CDR3 DNA follows: TGTGCCAGCAGCTCTGATTTGGTGAGGGGGCTAACTGAAGCTTTCTTT.